Each of the 14 T cell receptor beta chains below was sequenced from the same sample in a study of blood T cell repertoires in COVID-19. This table comes from immunoSEQ multiplex PCR, and its TCRdb copy is limited to in-frame clones, with some not included. The data contain some 64,000 clones, more than 75% of them singletons. Sequenced: peripheral blood. These receptors were taken from a man in his sixties with COVID-19, enrolled during active disease.

This clone has a single count. This chain links TRBV21-1 with TRBJ2-1; the table's D call, TRBD1, was not checked against the DNA. TRBV21-1 is a pseudogene. CDR3 length equals 13 residues. For the CDR3, the DNA is TGTGCCAGCAGCAGTGGGGGCGGGTGTGAGCAGTTCTTC. Translation: CASSSGGGCEQFF.

This chain uses TRBV3-1 (or the pseudogene TRBV3-2) with TRBJ2-3, with 10 bases aligning to TRBD1. CDR1 is LGHDT and CDR2 is YNNKEL in the germline V gene (reference sequence). The CDR3 length is 15 residues. Trimming at V came to 5 bases and at J to 7 bases, leaving 9 bases not matched to a gene. In DNA, the CDR3 is TGTGCCAGCAGCAATCGGGACAGGGGAGGGAATACGCAGTATTTT. It codes for CASSNRDRGGNTQYF.

The chain links TRBV30 to TRBJ1-1, with 9 bases fitting TRBD1. The junction had 4 bases not matched to a gene; V was cut back by 4 bases and J by 4 bases. The germline CDR1 and CDR2 sequences are GTSNPN and SVGIG (reference sequence). The CDR3 runs to 13 residues. CDR3 DNA sequence: TGTGCCTGGACTGGACAGGGGTTCACTGAAGCTTTCTTT. Encoded protein: CAWTGQGFTEAFF.

This clone was picked up one time. The rearrangement joins TRBV5-4 to TRBJ1-1; 8 nucleotides agree with TRBD1. V lost 2 bases and J lost 0; bases outside the gene matches: 3. This CDR3 spans 15 amino acids. Germline assignment: CDR1 SGHNT and CDR2 YYREEE (reference sequence). The CDR3 nucleotides are TGTGCCAGCAGCTTCGGACAGGGAATGAACACTGAAGCTTTCTTT. Amino acid sequence: CASSFGQGMNTEAFF. The full variable domain, rest sourced from reference TRBV5-4 and TRBJ1-1, is ETGVTQSPTHLIKTRGQQVTLRCSSQSGHNTVSWYQQALGQGPQFIFQYYREEENGRGNFPPRFSGLQFPNYSSELNVNALELDDSALYLCASSFGQGMNTEAFFGQGTRLTVV.

The rearrangement joins TRBV24-1 to TRBJ1-4, with D possibly matching TRBD1 (6 bases). Germline lookup yields CDR1 KGHDR and CDR2 SFDVKD. CDR3 length equals 14 residues. Trimming cost V 7 bases and J 8 bases, with 16 bases left between them. CDR3 region: CATREQGYCEKLFF. The CDR3 DNA is TGTGCCACCAGAGAACAGGGTTATTGCGAAAAACTGTTTTTT.

The J gene is TRBJ2-7, the V gene TRBV28, with 13 nucleotides matching TRBD2. The V segment lost 6 bases and the J segment 9 bases; nucleotides outside the gene matches: 8. This CDR3 contains 14 residues. Germline-derived CDR1 and CDR2 are MDHEN and SYDVKM. The CDR3 region is CASSPGLAGRTQYF. The CDR3 region has the DNA TGTGCCAGCAGCCCGGGACTAGCGGGAAGAACGCAGTACTTC.

This clone was seen a handful of times. This sequence joins TRBV29-1 and TRBJ1-6, with D possibly being TRBD1 (6 bases). This CDR3 is 13 amino acids long. Trimming pared 7 bases from V and 3 bases from J, leaving 10 bases between. Germline V CDR1 and CDR2: SQVTM, ANQGSEA. CDR3: CSGRQDYNSPLHF. The CDR3 DNA reads as TGCAGCGGACGACAGGACTATAATTCACCCCTCCACTTT.

This CDR3 reads CASSFGTYEQYF. CDR3 nucleotide sequence: TGTGCCAGCAGTTTCGGGACCTACGAGCAGTACTTC. V gene TRBV6-5 combines with J gene TRBJ2-7, with D perhaps matching TRBD2 (5 bases). The V end lost 4 bases, the J end lost 2 bases, and 6 bases lay between the germline ends. Per the germline V gene, CDR1 is MNHEY and CDR2 is SVGAGI. The CDR3 spans 12 residues.

This clone was detected a few times. The chain is built from TRBV19 and TRBJ1-5, with TRBD1 matching 9 bases. The V gene end was trimmed by 6 bases and the J gene end by 6 bases; junction bases not matched to a gene: 9. The CDR3 totals 15 residues. From germline, CDR1 is LNHDA and CDR2 SQIVND (reference sequence). CDR3 protein: CASRDGQGRFQPQHF. The DNA for the CDR3 is TGTGCCAGTAGGGATGGACAGGGGAGGTTTCAGCCCCAGCATTTT.

The V gene is TRBV5-1, the J gene TRBJ2-2; no reliable D call. CDR3 length: 14 amino acids. Trimming shortened V by 0 bases and J by 5 bases, and 8 bases separated the two germline ends. Germline loops: CDR1 SGHRS, CDR2 YFSETQ. The CDR3 DNA sequence: TGCGCCAGCAGCTTGGGAAAGAGGACCGGGGAGCTGTTTTTT. Translation: CASSLGKRTGELFF.

The chain joins TRBV7-6 to TRBJ1-2; TRBD1 is a possible D gene (5 bases). Trimming stripped 6 bases from V and 12 bases from J, with 11 bases between. This CDR3 comprises 10 residues. Germline lookup yields CDR1 SGHVS and CDR2 FNYEAQ. The CDR3 DNA reads TGTGCCAGCAGGATAGACAGTAACACCTTC. Its protein is CASRIDSNTF.

The chain joins TRBV10-1 to TRBJ1-4, with 7 bases matching TRBD1. The junction had 1 base not matched to a gene; V was cut back by 0 bases and J by 0 bases. The CDR3 consists of 16 residues. Germline-derived CDR1 and CDR2 are WNHNN and SYGVQD (reference sequence). CDR3 coding DNA: TGCGCCAGCAGTGAGTCGAGGGGGCCAACTAATGAAAAACTGTTTTTT. Translating gives CASSESRGPTNEKLFF.

This clone appeared many times. The rearrangement joins TRBV21-1 to TRBJ2-1; TRBD2 is the table's D call, not checked against the DNA. TRBV21-1 counts as a pseudogene. CDR3 length equals 14 residues. CDR3 loop: CASSHTGGYNEQFF. The CDR3 coding sequence is TGTGCCAGCAGCCACACGGGGGGGTACAATGAGCAGTTCTTC.

This clone has more than one count but fewer than ten. The chain combines TRBV2 with TRBJ2-1, with 8 nucleotides matching TRBD2. The CDR3 is made up of 13 amino acids. The V gene end was trimmed by 6 bases and the J gene end by 8 bases; junction bases not matched to a gene: 6. Germline CDR1 is SNHLY and CDR2 is FYNNEI. The CDR3 bases are TGTGCCAGCAGGGAGCGGGAGAAACATGAGCAGTTCTTC. Encoded protein: CASREREKHEQFF.